This TCR beta chain derives from a study of CD8 T cells in Susac syndrome (dated by TCRdb to between 2019 and 2020). About the full investigation: The study used repertoire sequencing to test whether antigen drove CD8+ T cell activation and differentiation in Susac syndrome. Paper-wide results and their limitations: The number of individuals in the TCR sequencing and HLA analysis was acknowledged as relatively small.

RNA was extracted with the RNeasy kit and roughly 0.5 to 1 ug was reverse transcribed using random hexamers. The immunoSEQ multiplex PCR assay, which covers 54 Vbeta and 13 Jbeta segments, was used to amplify TCR beta CDR3 regions. PCR amplification bias was corrected by using a synthetic template baseline for primer optimization and computational correction. The original pipeline was this. Only productive sequences were kept, with reads annotated to V, D and J genes according to IMGT and analyzed in immunoSEQ Analyzer. Clonality was calculated as one minus the Shannon entropy normalized by log2 of the number of productive unique sequences. For each patient and control, public and private clones were evaluated within the 100 most prevalent clones. Clones were defined as Susac-specific if absent from the healthy and MS cohorts, from 1052 published viral clones and from other ImmuneACCESS disease sequences. The raw public reads went through TCRdb reprocessing: fastp at Q25, MiXCR clone calling, in-frame beta chains kept. Here each entry gathers all rows of one CDR3 protein and keeps the most common genes and DNA. TCRdb, not the original authors, processed these V and J calls. Across this sample there are approximately 150,000 distinct CDR3 sequences, with around 94% seen only once. Almost 0.095% of the sample is held by the ten biggest clonotypes.

High-throughput TCR beta sequencing profiled peripheral blood CD8+ and CD4+ T cells from healthy donors, Susac syndrome patients and multiple sclerosis patients. Multiple sclerosis controls were treatment-naive patients with stable or active relapsing-remitting disease fulfilling revised McDonald criteria. Bulk CD8+ and CD4+ T cells were purified by magnetic negative isolation, while CD8+ TEMRA cells were enriched using FACS. Blood was drawn into EDTA tubes, processed within 24 hours, and PBMCs were isolated by density gradient centrifugation. PBMCs intended for TCR sequencing were cryopreserved in liquid nitrogen and thawed later in a water bath at 37 degrees C. The sorted or isolated CD4+, CD8+ and CD8+ TEMRA cells had a purity of 90% or higher. Note on this clonotype: Its antigen is still unknown. Base qualities are not recorded, but no much larger clone differs from it by a single base.

The CDR3 holds 15 amino acids from the cysteine to the phenylalanine. The sequence is cut down to CDR3 DNA, 45 bases in frame from base 1. CDR1 MGHRA and CDR2 YSYEKL were looked up in the germline V gene. V loses 3 bases at its end and J loses 5 bases; junction bases beyond the gene matches: 6. The chain uses TRBV4-1 and TRBJ1-5; 8 bases in between match TRBD1. Input material: CD4+ T cells from PBMCs. The clonotype was recovered from a human donor with multiple sclerosis. The CDR3 is CASSHPDRDYQPQHF. The DNA sequence is given as TGCGCCAGCAGCCATCCGGACAGGGACTATCAGCCCCAGCATTTT.